Below, 30 T cell receptor beta chains from the same sample are listed, as sequenced in a study of T cell changes during pregnancy in multiple sclerosis. The repertoire was sequenced with immunoSEQ multiplex PCR; TCRdb's copy has only in-frame clones and lacks some. The sample contains about 61,000 clones, about nine tenths of which appear only once. The source was peripheral blood, collected in the first trimester of pregnancy. These receptors all stem from a female donor in good health, enrolled as a control in a pregnancy study.

This rearrangement joins TRBV7-9 to TRBJ1-2, with D unresolved. There are 14 residues in the CDR3. Germline loops: CDR1 SEHNR, CDR2 FQNEAQ (reference sequence). The V end lost 5 bases, the J end lost 4 bases, and 14 bases lay between the germline ends. DNA for the CDR3: TGTGCCAGCAGCCTAGAAGCACAGATCTATGGCTACACCTTC. Its protein product is CASSLEAQIYGYTF.

The chain links TRBV7-9 to TRBJ2-2, with 10 nucleotides matching TRBD1. After removal of 5 bases from V and 7 bases from J, the junction contained 4 bases not matched to a gene. Per the germline V gene, CDR1 is SEHNR and CDR2 is FQNEAQ (reference sequence). The CDR3 totals 14 residues. The CDR3 spells CASSGQGDIGELFF. In DNA, the CDR3 is TGTGCCAGCAGCGGACAGGGGGATATCGGGGAGCTGTTTTTT.

This chain connects TRBV2 to TRBJ1-5, with 7 bases that match TRBD1. The CDR3 has 13 amino acids. V lost 8 bases, J lost 4 bases, and 5 bases stayed unmatched. The germline gives CDR1 SNHLY, CDR2 FYNNEI. In DNA form, the CDR3 reads TGTGCCAGCGCAGGACAGGTAAATCAGCCCCAGCATTTT. Translating gives CASAGQVNQPQHF.

The CDR3 spells CASSRDRDEKLFF. DNA of the CDR3: TGCGCCAGCAGCCGGGACAGGGACGAAAAACTGTTTTTT. This chain joins TRBV5-1 and TRBJ1-4, with TRBD1 matching over 9 bases. CDR1 and CDR2 (germline): SGHRS, YFSETQ. The J segment lost 8 bases and the V segment lost 4 bases, leaving 3 bases of the junction unmatched. This CDR3 spans 13 amino acids.

The chain joins TRBV14 to TRBJ1-1; weak D call: TRBD1 (5 bases). The CDR3 runs 13 residues. Trimming shortened V by 4 bases and J by 5 bases, and 11 bases separated the two germline ends. The germline gives CDR1 SGHDN, CDR2 FVKESK. CDR3 sequence (DNA): TGTGCCAGCAGCCGCCTGACAGTGACTGAAGCTTTCTTT. It encodes CASSRLTVTEAFF.

This clone was detected only once. The V gene is TRBV15, the J gene TRBJ2-4; a weak D match, TRBD1 (6 bases). Germline CDR1 is LNHNV and CDR2 is YYDKDF (reference sequence). The CDR3 is 16 amino acids. V was cut by 1 base and J by 0 bases, with 10 bases left in between. DNA for the CDR3: TGTGCCACCAGCAGAGGGACAGACCTAGCCAAAAACATTCAGTACTTC. This codes for CATSRGTDLAKNIQYF.

The chain links TRBV2 to TRBJ1-1; possibly TRBD1 for D (5 bases). This CDR3 comprises 13 residues. V was trimmed by 4 bases and J by 1 base, leaving 7 bases between them. Germline V gene sequence: CDR1 SNHLY, CDR2 FYNNEI. The CDR3 DNA reads as TGTGCCAGCAGTGTGGGGCAGAACACTGAAGCTTTCTTT. This encodes CASSVGQNTEAFF.

V is TRBV4-2 and J is TRBJ2-2; 7 bases fit TRBD1. The CDR3 spans 16 residues. Germline V gene lookup returns CDR1 LGHNA and CDR2 YNFKEQ. After removal of 1 base from V and 5 bases from J, the junction contained 7 bases not matched to a gene. CDR3 sequence (DNA): TGTGCCAGCAGCCAAGGCCGACAGGGTTTTACCGGGGAGCTGTTTTTT. This sequence encodes CASSQGRQGFTGELFF.

The chain is built from TRBV27 and TRBJ1-2; TRBD1 is a possible D gene (5 bases). Deletions cut 4 bases from V and 4 bases from J, with 16 bases between. The CDR3 contains 15 residues. Germline V gives CDR1 MNHEY, CDR2 SMNVEV (reference sequence). CDR3 protein: CASSSLPQDRYGYTF. In DNA, the CDR3 is TGTGCCAGCAGTTCCCTGCCACAGGACCGCTATGGCTACACCTTC.

J is TRBJ2-7 and V is TRBV6-1, with D possibly matching TRBD2 (6 bases). Germline-derived CDR1 and CDR2 are MNHNS and SASEGT. This CDR3 spans 13 amino acids. Trimming removed 6 bases from V and 7 bases from J, with 16 bases in between. CDR3 sequence reads: CASREGLRGEQYF. DNA for the CDR3: TGTGCCAGCAGAGAGGGGCTGCGGGGAGAGCAGTACTTC.

The V and J genes are TRBV5-5 and TRBJ2-1; TRBD1 matches at 7 bases. The CDR3 loop spans 18 amino acids. V shed 1 base, J shed 5 bases, and the junction held 15 bases outside the gene matches. Germline V gene lookup returns CDR1 SGHKS and CDR2 YYEKEE (reference sequence). CDR3 sequence reads: CASSLFGWTGVGDNEQFF. In nucleotides, the CDR3 is TGTGCCAGCAGCTTGTTTGGGTGGACAGGAGTGGGGGACAATGAGCAGTTCTTC.

The chain couples TRBV14 to TRBJ1-1; D not certain. Germline lookup yields CDR1 SGHDN and CDR2 FVKESK. The V end was cut by 4 bases, the J end by 4 bases, with 10 bases between. CDR3 length equals 13 residues. CDR3 loop: CASSLQRVTEAFF. As DNA, the CDR3 is TGTGCCAGCAGCCTCCAGAGGGTCACTGAAGCTTTCTTT. The full variable domain, with the rest looked up from reference TRBV14 and TRBJ1-1, is EAGVTQFPSHSVIEKGQTVTLRCDPISGHDNLYWYRRVMGKEIKFLLHFVKESKQDESGMPNNRFLAERTGGTYSTLKVQPAELEDSGVYFCASSLQRVTEAFFGQGTRLTVV.

DNA of the CDR3: TGTGCCATCAGTGAGTCGTCACAGCCCCGAGCCTACGAGCAGTACTTC. It encodes CAISESSQPRAYEQYF. The V gene is TRBV10-3, the J gene TRBJ2-7; D uncertain. Trimming left V 0 bases short and J 2 bases short, with 14 bases between. Germline V CDR1 and CDR2: ENHRY, SYGVKD. The CDR3 has 16 residues.

This chain uses TRBV5-1 with TRBJ2-7; possibly TRBD2 for D (5 bases). The germline V gene has CDR1 SGHRS and CDR2 YFSETQ. The V end lost 5 bases, the J end lost 5 bases, and 17 bases lay between the germline ends. This CDR3 contains 14 residues. In DNA form, the CDR3 reads TGCGCCAGCAGGGTCGGGGATCGGAAGAACGAGCAGTACTTC. Its translation is CASRVGDRKNEQYF.

This chain connects TRBV4-1 to TRBJ2-3, with 8 bases matching TRBD1. The CDR3 covers 18 residues. Germline CDR1 MGHRA, CDR2 YSYEKL. J was trimmed by 3 bases and V by 3 bases; bases with no gene match: 14. This CDR3 is CASSQAIRTGRRTDTQYF. The CDR3 bases are TGCGCCAGCAGCCAGGCGATTAGGACAGGGAGAAGAACAGATACGCAGTATTTT.

The rearrangement joins TRBV5-4 to TRBJ1-2; no clear D. Between the trimmed V and J ends, which lost 0 bases and 4 bases, there was a span of 10 bases. The CDR3 has 14 amino acids. Germline V lookup: CDR1 SGHNT, CDR2 YYREEE (reference sequence). CDR3 protein: CASSLEVSGYGYTF. The DNA for the CDR3 is TGTGCCAGCAGCTTGGAAGTGTCAGGCTATGGCTACACCTTC.

The genes are TRBV6-4 and TRBJ1-2, with TRBD1 identical over 9 bases. This CDR3 is 12 amino acids long. The ends lost 6 bases at V and 7 bases at J; junction bases unmatched: 3. In germline, CDR1 is MRHNA, CDR2 SNTAGT. This CDR3 is CASRQGALGYTF. In DNA, the CDR3 is TGTGCCAGCAGACAGGGGGCTCTTGGCTACACCTTC.

The chain employs TRBV10-3 and TRBJ1-2, with a tentative D call TRBD1 (6 bases). There are 16 residues in the CDR3. Between the trimmed V and J ends, which lost 1 base and 3 bases, there was a span of 15 bases. From germline, CDR1 is ENHRY and CDR2 SYGVKD. The CDR3 reads CAISEFVYRDDYGYTF. CDR3 nucleotides: TGTGCCATCAGTGAGTTTGTTTACAGGGATGACTATGGCTACACCTTC.

The J gene is TRBJ2-3, the V gene TRBV5-1; TRBD1 is a possible D gene (5 bases). Germline loops: CDR1 SGHRS, CDR2 YFSETQ. Trimming pared 3 bases from V and 0 bases from J, leaving 5 bases between. The CDR3 runs 13 residues. In nucleotides, the CDR3 is TGCGCCAGCAGCTCAGGGAGCACAGATACGCAGTATTTT. Residues: CASSSGSTDTQYF.

This chain joins TRBV5-1 and TRBJ1-1; 7 nucleotides line up with TRBD1. CDR3 length: 15 amino acids. V lost 3 bases and J lost 4; bases outside the gene matches: 9. CDR1 and CDR2 (germline): SGHRS, YFSETQ. CDR3 coding DNA: TGCGCCAGCAGCTACTATGACAGGGCGGGCACTGAAGCTTTCTTT. Translation gives CASSYYDRAGTEAFF.

This clone was counted once. V and J are TRBV11-2 and TRBJ2-1; no definite D call. The CDR3 runs 11 residues. Germline CDR1 is SGHAT and CDR2 is FQNNGV. Between the trimmed V and J ends, which lost 5 bases and 4 bases, there was a span of 3 bases. Here the CDR3 DNA reads TGTGCCAGCAGCCCTTACAATGAGCAGTTCTTC. This translates into CASSPYNEQFF. Supplemented by reference TRBV11-2 and TRBJ2-1, the full variable domain reads EAGVAQSPRYKIIEKRQSVAFWCNPISGHATLYWYQQILGQGPKLLIQFQNNGVVDDSQLPKDRFSAERLKGVDSTLKIQPAKLEDSAVYLCASSPYNEQFFGPGTRLTVL.

The chain is built from TRBV6-6 and TRBJ2-7; TRBD1 might be the D (6 bases). V gave up 5 bases and J gave up 3 bases, with 11 bases separating them. Germline V gene data show CDR1 as MNHNY and CDR2 as SVGAGI (reference sequence). The CDR3 covers 13 residues. Here the CDR3 DNA reads TGTGCCAGCAGTCTCGGGACACGCTACGAGCAGTACTTC. Residues: CASSLGTRYEQYF.

The V call is TRBV10-2, the J call TRBJ1-6, with D hard to call. Germline assignment: CDR1 WSHSY and CDR2 SAAADI. V was cut by 4 bases and J by 9 bases, with 19 bases left in between. The CDR3 extends over 16 amino acids. The CDR3: CASSGEVRAGVSPLHF. For the CDR3, the DNA is TGCGCCAGCAGTGGGGAGGTTCGCGCTGGGGTTTCACCCCTCCACTTT.

DNA of the CDR3: TGTGCCAGCAGCGCGCGGCGCGGGTCCTACGAGCAGTACTTC. Encoded protein: CASSARRGSYEQYF. This sequence joins TRBV7-2 and TRBJ2-7; D perhaps matches TRBD2 (5 bases). In germline, CDR1 is SGHTA, CDR2 FQGNSA. Trimming removed 5 bases at V and 1 base at J, with 12 bases between. This CDR3 has 14 amino acids.

This clone was seen a single time. The chain couples TRBV30 to TRBJ1-2; D gene unclear. Deletions cut 2 bases from V and 2 bases from J, with 6 bases between. Germline V CDR1 and CDR2: GTSNPN, SVGIG (reference sequence). CDR3 length: 12 residues. The CDR3: CAWSRGNYGYTF. CDR3 nucleotide sequence: TGTGCCTGGAGTCGGGGAAACTATGGCTACACCTTC.

V and J are TRBV4-3 and TRBJ1-2, with a possible D match to TRBD1 (5 bases). This CDR3 spans 17 amino acids. V lost 0 bases and J 4 bases, leaving 18 bases between the germline ends. CDR1 is LGHNA and CDR2 is YSLEER in the germline V gene. CDR3 nucleotide sequence: TGCGCCAGCAGCCAAGAAGCGGGGCCGGGCGATGTCTATGGCTACACCTTC. Its translation is CASSQEAGPGDVYGYTF.

This chain uses TRBV7-9 with TRBJ1-4, with 7 bases that match TRBD1. CDR1 and CDR2 from the germline V gene are SEHNR and FQNEAQ (reference sequence). The junction had 5 bases not matched to a gene; V was cut back by 5 bases and J by 8 bases. The CDR3 is 13 residues long. CDR3 DNA: TGTGCCAGCAGCCCCGTAGGGGGCGAAAAACTGTTTTTT. Its translation is CASSPVGGEKLFF.

The chain uses TRBV11-3 and TRBJ2-7, with D possibly matching TRBD2 (5 bases). The length of the CDR3 is 16 residues. The germline gives CDR1 SGHNT, CDR2 YENEEA. V shed 1 base and J shed 0 bases, with 13 bases lying between them. In DNA form, the CDR3 reads TGTGCCAGCAGCTTAGCTCTCGGACTCCTCTCCTACGAGCAGTACTTC. Amino acids: CASSLALGLLSYEQYF. Complete variable domain (other parts from reference TRBV11-3 and TRBJ2-7): EAGVVQSPRYKIIEKKQPVAFWCNPISGHNTLYWYLQNLGQGPELLIRYENEEAVDDSQLPKDRFSAERLKGVDSTLKIQPAELGDSAVYLCASSLALGLLSYEQYFGPGTRLTVT.

The rearrangement uses TRBV30 and TRBJ1-1; D perhaps matches TRBD1 (5 bases). CDR1 GTSNPN and CDR2 SVGIG come from the germline V gene (reference sequence). The V end was cut by 4 bases, the J end by 3 bases, with 12 bases between. The CDR3 length is 13 residues. In DNA, the CDR3 is TGTGCCTGGACCCCCGGACAACACACTGAAGCTTTCTTT. Amino acids: CAWTPGQHTEAFF. The whole variable domain, remainder taken from reference TRBV30 and TRBJ1-1, is SQTIHQWPATLVQPVGSPLSLECTVEGTSNPNLYWYRQAAGRGLQLLFYSVGIGQISSEVPQNLSASRPQDRQFILSSKKLLLSDSGFYLCAWTPGQHTEAFFGQGTRLTVV.

This clone turned up a few times. The chain employs TRBV4-3 and TRBJ1-1; 8 bases are a match to TRBD1. The CDR3 length is 14 residues. CDR1 LGHNA and CDR2 YSLEER come from the germline V gene. The V gene end was trimmed by 5 bases and the J gene end by 1 base; junction bases not matched to a gene: 3. The CDR3 nucleotides read TGCGCCAGCAGCGGAGGACAGGGGAACACTGAAGCTTTCTTT. Translated, it gives CASSGGQGNTEAFF.